The rows below give T cell receptor beta chains drawn from one sample of a study of CD8 T cells in Susac syndrome. Via MiXCR, TCRdb re-called the immunoSEQ multiplex PCR reads, giving one row per CDR3 protein. The data show some 95,000 distinct CDR3 sequences, around 93% seen once. Material: CD8+ T cells from PBMCs. All receptors derive from a human donor in good health. The CDR3 runs from the conserved cysteine through the conserved F or W. The D gene is left open where the match is weak. Part of the rows lack a size; the others show once, few, many or a class for expanded clones.

V gene	clone size	J gene	CDR3 length	D gene	CDR3 DNA	CDR3 protein
TRBV12-3/TRBV12-4	NA	TRBJ1-1	14	TRBD1	TGTGCCAGCAGTTCCAAGGGGGCGAACACTGAAGCTTTCTTT	CASSSKGANTEAFF
TRBV29-1	NA	TRBJ1-4	15	TRBD1	TGCAGCGCCACACAGGGGGCGCGGGCTAATGAAAAACTGTTTTTT	CSATQGARANEKLFF
TRBV14	NA	TRBJ1-6	14	NA	TGTGCCAGCAGCCAGGGGCGAGCAAATTCACCCCTCCACTTT	CASSQGRANSPLHF
TRBV25-1	NA	TRBJ1-1	11	NA	TGTGCCGCCCGTATGAACACTGAAGCTTTCTTT	CAARMNTEAFF
TRBV15	NA	TRBJ2-3	15	NA	TGTGCCACCAGCAGAGATGGCGCAGAAACAGGTACGCAGTATTTT	CATSRDGAETGTQYF
TRBV5-4	NA	TRBJ2-2	14	TRBD1	TGTGCCAGCAGCTTGGAACAGGGGCCCGGGGAGCTGTTTTTT	CASSLEQGPGELFF
TRBV7-9	NA	TRBJ2-1	17	TRBD1	TGTGCCAGCAGCCCGTCGACAGGGCCCGGCGCCTACAATGAGCAGTTCTTC	CASSPSTGPGAYNEQFF
TRBV24-1	NA	TRBJ2-1	13	NA	TGTGCCACCAGTGACGACGATCGGAATGAGCAGTTCTTC	CATSDDDRNEQFF
TRBV5-1	NA	TRBJ2-2	15	NA	TGCGCCAGCAGCCTCGCAACCGACAGTGCCGGGGAGCTGTTTTTT	CASSLATDSAGELFF
TRBV13	NA	TRBJ2-1	13	TRBD1	TGTGCCAGCAGCCCCCGGGACAGGGCTGAGCAGTTCTTC	CASSPRDRAEQFF
TRBV6-1	NA	TRBJ1-1	16	NA	TGTGCCAGCAGCCTCCAACCGACAGGTGAGAACACTGAAGCTTTCTTT	CASSLQPTGENTEAFF
TRBV3-1	few	TRBJ2-7	11	NA	TGTGCCAGCAGCCACTTTCACGAGCAGTACTTC	CASSHFHEQYF
TRBV7-2	NA	TRBJ1-1	14	NA	TGTGCCAGCAGCTTACCGACGTCAGTCCGTGAAGCTTTCTTT	CASSLPTSVREAFF
TRBV5-6	NA	TRBJ1-6	15	NA	TGTGCCAGCAGCTCCGGGACGGTGGGGACTTCACCCCTCCACTTT	CASSSGTVGTSPLHF
TRBV28	NA	TRBJ1-2	14	NA	TGTGCCAGCAGTCCCACCGCCTGGGTTGTCGGCTACACCTTC	CASSPTAWVVGYTF
TRBV6-5	NA	TRBJ1-2	17	NA	TGTGCCAGCAGTTTCCACACGGATGGCCCGTTTAACTATGGCTACACCTTC	CASSFHTDGPFNYGYTF
TRBV28	NA	TRBJ2-1	17	NA	TGTGCCAGCAGTTCCCCTAGGGGTTTATACGCCTACAATGAGCAGTTCTTC	CASSSPRGLYAYNEQFF
TRBV9	NA	TRBJ2-1	11	NA	TGTGCCAGCAGCCCGGGGCACATTCAGTTCTTC	CASSPGHIQFF
TRBV9	NA	TRBJ2-3	17	TRBD2	TGTGCCAGCAGCGTTTCCGGGACTAGCGGGGGCACAGATACGCAGTATTTT	CASSVSGTSGGTDTQYF
TRBV27	NA	TRBJ2-1	14	TRBD2	TGTGCCAGCTCCCTAGCGGGGGGATACAATGAGCAGTTCTTC	CASSLAGGYNEQFF
TRBV14	NA	TRBJ2-1	15	NA	TGTGCCAGCAGCCACATGGCAGTGAGTTACAATGAGCAGTTCTTC	CASSHMAVSYNEQFF
TRBV9	NA	TRBJ1-3	15	NA	TGTGCCAGCAGTCAATCGACAGGCTCTGGAAACACCATATATTTT	CASSQSTGSGNTIYF
TRBV19	NA	TRBJ2-3	16	TRBD1	TGTGCCAGTTCAGAGACTCGACAGGGGCCGGGAGATACGCAGTATTTT	CASSETRQGPGDTQYF
TRBV7-9	NA	TRBJ2-1	18	NA	TGTGCCAGCAGCTCCCCGGGGTGGGCAGGGTTGAGGCACAATGAGCAGTTCTTC	CASSSPGWAGLRHNEQFF
TRBV6-4	NA	TRBJ2-7	14	NA	TGTGCCAGCAGTGACTGGGACAACACCTACGAGCAGTACTTC	CASSDWDNTYEQYF
TRBV29-1	NA	TRBJ2-7	11	NA	TGCAGCGTTGTGGCGACGGCCGAGCAGTACTTC	CSVVATAEQYF
TRBV7-3	NA	TRBJ2-2	14	NA	TGTGCCAGCAGCTTAACAGGGTCCCCCGGGGAGCTGTTTTTT	CASSLTGSPGELFF
TRBV10-3	NA	TRBJ2-2	11	NA	TGTGCCTGCCTGGTCACCGGGGAGCTGTTTTTT	CACLVTGELFF
TRBV29-1	NA	TRBJ1-2	16	TRBD1	TGCAGCGTTGAGGGGGTGACAGGGACGATTTTGGAGGGCTACACCTTC	CSVEGVTGTILEGYTF
TRBV6-1	NA	TRBJ2-6	15	NA	TGTGCCAGCAGGGCGGACAGCTCTGGGGCCAACGTCCTGACTTTC	CASRADSSGANVLTF
TRBV6-1	once	TRBJ2-3	17	TRBD2	TGTGCCAGCAATACGTACGGGACTAGCGGCTCAACAGATACGCAGTATTTT	CASNTYGTSGSTDTQYF
TRBV6-6	NA	TRBJ1-2	12	NA	TGTGCCAGCAGTTACGCCGCAGATGGCTACACCTTC	CASSYAADGYTF
TRBV7-5	NA	TRBJ2-7	15	NA	NA	CISVPPSSGLYEQYF
TRBV30	NA	TRBJ1-1	14	NA	TGTGCCTGGAGCCCCAGGGAATGGAGCACTGAAGCTTTCTTT	CAWSPREWSTEAFF
TRBV4-1	once	TRBJ2-2	16	TRBD2	TGCGCCAGCGGGGGACTAGCGGGCGTCGGCACCGGGGAGCTGTTTTTT	CASGGLAGVGTGELFF
TRBV6-1	once	TRBJ1-1	17	TRBD1	TGTGCCAGCACCCCGGGACAGTTAATATATTCGAACACTGAAGCTTTCTTT	CASTPGQLIYSNTEAFF
TRBV29-1	once	TRBJ2-1	16	TRBD2	TGCAGCGTTGAGCTAGGGCGGAGCGGGGCTTACAATGAGCAGTTCTTC	CSVELGRSGAYNEQFF
TRBV7-9	NA	TRBJ2-7	13	NA	TGTGCCAGCAGCTTTTCAGGGACCCACGAGCAGTACTTC	CASSFSGTHEQYF
TRBV19	few	TRBJ1-1	13	NA	TGTGCCAGTAGTCTTCCGGGGGGCACTGAAGCTTTCTTT	CASSLPGGTEAFF
TRBV6-1	NA	TRBJ1-1	12	NA	TGTGCCAGCAGGTTCATGAACACTGAAGCTTTCTTT	CASRFMNTEAFF
TRBV28	few	TRBJ2-5	14	NA	TGTGCCAGCAGTTTAATCGGCGGGCAGGAGACCCAGTACTTC	CASSLIGGQETQYF
TRBV13	NA	TRBJ1-1	13	NA	TGTGCCAGCAGCTCTCGACCGAACACTGAAGCTTTCTTT	CASSSRPNTEAFF
TRBV9	once	TRBJ1-6	14	TRBD1	TGTGCCAGCAGCTCCCGGACAGGGTTTTCACCCCTCCACTTT	CASSSRTGFSPLHF
TRBV5-1	NA	TRBJ2-5	14	NA	TGCGCCAGCGGGGGACTGATGGAAGGAGAGACCCAGTACTTC	CASGGLMEGETQYF
TRBV7-9	NA	TRBJ1-5	15	NA	TGTGCCAGCAGCTTAGCGATTGGGGCTAATCAGCCCCAGCATTTT	CASSLAIGANQPQHF